What follows are 28 T cell receptor beta chains derived from one specimen sequenced in a study of blood T cells in healthy people across ages. The authors ran a second PCR of 7 to 11 cycles using a sample-barcoded 5' primer and a J-beta primer mix. TCRdb re-derived calls from the 5' RACE reads in MiXCR, one entry per CDR3 protein. The sample lists around 670,000 distinct CDR3 sequences; around 31% were seen once. The sequenced sample consisted of blood. The receptor set was obtained from a woman aged 80 or older in good health.

V and J are TRBV24-1 and TRBJ2-1; TRBD1 agrees at 7 bases. The CDR3 runs 16 residues. Trimming at V came to 6 bases and at J to 6 bases, leaving 13 bases not matched to a gene. The germline CDR1 and CDR2 sequences are KGHDR and SFDVKD. CDR3 coding DNA: TGTGCCACCAGTAGACTAACAGGGGCCGGAGGCAATGAGCAGTTCTTC. This sequence encodes CATSRLTGAGGNEQFF.

On this clonotype itself: A much larger clone lies a single base off, so this may be a read error. V is TRBV20-1 and J is TRBJ2-3; TRBD2 matches 7 bases. With V trimmed by 6 bases and J by 2 bases, 11 bases remained unmatched. Germline loops: CDR1 DFQATT, CDR2 SNEGSKA (reference sequence). The CDR3 is 15 amino acids. The chain's CDR3 is CSAPRAGTNTDTQYF. In DNA form, the CDR3 reads TGCAGTGCCCCCCGGGCAGGGACTAACACAGATACGCAGTATTTT.

This clonotype came up many times. This chain connects TRBV6-5 to TRBJ2-1; TRBD1 aligns across 7 bases. CDR3 length: 15 residues. V dropped 0 bases and J dropped 8; count of bases not matched to a gene: 7. Germline CDR1 MNHEY, CDR2 SVGAGI. The CDR3 spells CASSYSSRTGDEQFF. As DNA, the CDR3 is TGTGCCAGCAGTTACTCGAGTCGGACAGGCGATGAGCAGTTCTTC.

The sample holds a few counts of this clonotype. The V gene is TRBV7-8, the J gene TRBJ1-5; 8 nucleotides agree with TRBD1. The CDR3 totals 17 residues. Trimming removed 1 base from V and 0 bases from J; junction bases left unmatched: 5. CDR1 and CDR2 (germline): SGHVS, FQNEAQ. CDR3 nucleotide sequence: TGTGCCAGCAGCTTAGTATCGGGACAGGTTAGCAATCAGCCCCAGCATTTT. It codes for CASSLVSGQVSNQPQHF.

Comments on this clonotype: This could be a read error, since a much larger clone is one nucleotide away. The chain joins TRBV20-1 to TRBJ1-1; TRBD1 is a possible D gene (5 bases). The length of the CDR3 is 12 residues. Germline V gene data show CDR1 as DFQATT and CDR2 as SNEGSKA (reference sequence). Trimming left V 3 bases short and J 7 bases short, with 12 bases between. The CDR3 loop is CSASGGSSEAFF. The DNA for the CDR3 is TGCAGTGCTAGTGGGGGTAGCAGTGAAGCTTTCTTT.

As for this clonotype: This clone may be a read error of a much larger clone one base away. The V gene is TRBV6-2 or TRBV6-3, the J gene TRBJ1-2; perhaps TRBD1 as D (5 bases). This CDR3 is built from 13 residues. Looked up from germline, CDR1 is MNHEY and CDR2 is SVGEGT. This CDR3 is CVSTETALYGYTF. The CDR3 DNA reads TGTGTCAGCACCGAGACAGCCCTCTATGGCTACACCTTC.

This clonotype was observed at least ten times. The rearrangement links TRBV25-1 to TRBJ2-7; 8 bases fit TRBD1. V shed 4 bases, J shed 1 base, and the junction held 9 bases outside the gene matches. This CDR3 is 16 amino acids long. The germline V gene has CDR1 MGHDK and CDR2 SYGVNS. The CDR3 loop reads CASSGSRTGKSYEQYF. The CDR3 region has the DNA TGTGCCAGCAGTGGTTCCCGGACAGGGAAGTCCTACGAGCAGTACTTC.

In this sample, this clonotype turned up a few times. This may come from a read error, since a much larger clone is one base off. The chain couples TRBV10-3 to TRBJ1-2, with D tentatively TRBD1 (5 bases). The V end lost 7 bases, the J end lost 4 bases, and 19 bases lay between the germline ends. CDR3 length: 15 residues. Germline lookup yields CDR1 ENHRY and CDR2 SYGVKD. The CDR3 here is CAITEGAVPLYGYTF. CDR3 in DNA: TGTGCCATCACCGAAGGGGCCGTTCCGCTCTATGGCTACACCTTC.

With regard to this clonotype: Given a much more abundant clone one base away, this may be a read error. The chain recombines TRBV7-2 with TRBJ2-5, with D perhaps matching TRBD1 (6 bases). The CDR3 consists of 15 residues. V lost 1 base to trimming and J lost 11 bases, with 20 bases between them. Germline V lookup: CDR1 SGHTA, CDR2 FQGNSA. CDR3: CASSLDPGRGSEQYF. DNA for the CDR3: TGTGCCAGCAGCTTAGATCCGGGCAGGGGAAGTGAGCAGTACTTC.

In its sample, this clonotype was seen a few times. V is TRBV28 and J is TRBJ1-2, with 8 bases lining up with TRBD1. The CDR3 loop spans 16 amino acids. V shed 4 bases, J shed 2 bases, and the junction held 9 bases outside the gene matches. The germline CDR1 and CDR2 sequences are MDHEN and SYDVKM. CDR3 nucleotide sequence: TGTGCCAGCAGTTCATTGGGACAGGCTCTCAACTATGGCTACACCTTC. This codes for CASSSLGQALNYGYTF.

This clonotype was detected ten times or more. The chain has TRBV5-1 and TRBJ2-1; 15 positions agree with TRBD2. The V gene end was trimmed by 4 bases and the J gene end by 10 bases; junction bases not matched to a gene: 3. Germline CDR1 is SGHRS and CDR2 is YFSETQ. The CDR3 length is 14 residues. Here the CDR3 reads CASSQGLAGGEQFF. For the CDR3, the DNA is TGCGCCAGCAGCCAAGGACTAGCGGGGGGGGAGCAGTTCTTC.

This clonotype was seen a handful of times. The CDR3 here is CASSLVLAGDLPGELFF. CDR3 bases: TGCGCCAGCAGCTTGGTACTAGCGGGGGACCTTCCCGGGGAGCTGTTTTTT. The chain couples TRBV5-1 to TRBJ2-2; 11 bases line up with TRBD2. CDR3 length: 17 amino acids. Germline V gives CDR1 SGHRS, CDR2 YFSETQ. The V gene end was trimmed by 0 bases and the J gene end by 6 bases; junction bases not matched to a gene: 7.

Details on this clonotype: A read error is possible here, since a much larger clone lies one base away. The V call is TRBV7-9, the J call TRBJ1-2; D gene unclear. The germline CDR1 and CDR2 sequences are SEHNR and FQNEAQ (reference sequence). The CDR3 totals 12 residues. This CDR3 is CASSRSEYGCTF. The CDR3 DNA is TGTGCCAGCAGCCGGAGCGAGTATGGCTGCACCTTC.

This clonotype was detected ten times or more. The gene calls are TRBV3-1 and TRBJ2-5, with D hard to call. The CDR3 consists of 14 residues. Germline assignment: CDR1 LGHDT and CDR2 YNNKEL (reference sequence). Trimming took 2 bases from V and 5 from J, leaving 12 bases between them. The DNA of the CDR3 is TGTGCCAGCAGCCAAAGGGCCGTCCGGGAGACCCAGTACTTC. Translated, it gives CASSQRAVRETQYF.

This chain links TRBV25-1 with TRBJ1-6, with D unclear. V was trimmed by 0 bases and J by 9 bases, leaving 15 bases between them. CDR3 size: 16 residues. The germline CDR1 and CDR2 sequences are MGHDK and SYGVNS. CDR3 amino acids: CASSEYLGFSSSPLHF. For the CDR3, the DNA is TGTGCCAGCAGTGAATATCTGGGGTTTAGTAGTTCACCCCTCCACTTT.

Remarks on this clonotype: Compared with germline, one end of the junction differs, possibly owing to a read error. The V call is TRBV12-3 or TRBV12-4, the J call TRBJ2-3; 8 bases line up with TRBD1. The CDR3 has 16 amino acids. The CDR3 protein is CAGSPGQGVTTGTQYF. CDR3 nucleotides: TGTGCCGGCAGTCCCGGACAGGGTGTAACTACAGGTACGCAGTATTTT.

The chain has TRBV9 and TRBJ2-1; 7 nucleotides agree with TRBD1. V dropped 3 bases and J dropped 8; count of bases not matched to a gene: 5. The V gene's germline CDR1 is SGDLS and CDR2 YYNGEE. CDR3 length equals 13 residues. The CDR3 loop reads CASSAGTAYEQFF. Here the CDR3 DNA reads TGTGCCAGCAGCGCAGGGACAGCATATGAGCAGTTCTTC. Full variable domain (outside the CDR3, taken from reference TRBV9 and TRBJ2-1): DSGVTQTPKHLITATGQRVTLRCSPRSGDLSVYWYQQSLDQGLQFLIQYYNGEERAKGNILERFSAQQFPDLHSELNLSSLELGDSALYFCASSAGTAYEQFFGPGTRLTVL.

This clonotype was recorded at least ten times. This chain joins TRBV6-2 or TRBV6-3 and TRBJ1-2; 8 bases are shared with TRBD1. Trimming took 6 bases from V and 5 from J; bases not matched to a gene: 14. CDR3 size: 16 residues. The germline gives CDR1 MNHEY, CDR2 SVGEGT. Written as DNA, the CDR3 is TGTGCCAGCAGCAGACCACCGGGACAGGAACTTTATGGCTACACCTTC. This codes for CASSRPPGQELYGYTF.

This clonotype appeared a single time. The chain employs TRBV29-1 and TRBJ2-5; 7 nucleotides line up with TRBD1. V trimming: 6 bases; J trimming: 5 bases; junction bases outside the gene matches: 15. In germline, CDR1 is SQVTM, CDR2 ANQGSEA. The CDR3 contains 15 residues. The CDR3 sequence is CSVPTRGTAWETQYF. CDR3 bases: TGCAGCGTGCCCACCCGAGGGACAGCCTGGGAGACCCAGTACTTC.

This clonotype was picked up many times. This rearrangement joins TRBV6-5 to TRBJ1-2; 10 nucleotides line up with TRBD1. Germline CDR1 MNHEY, CDR2 SVGAGI. The ends lost 0 bases at V and 7 bases at J; junction bases unmatched: 5. This CDR3 is built from 15 residues. CDR3 loop: CASSYSTGGEGGYTF. The CDR3 DNA reads as TGTGCCAGCAGTTACTCGACAGGGGGCGAGGGTGGCTACACCTTC.

The V call is TRBV7-2, the J call TRBJ2-7, with 11 bases lining up with TRBD2. With the DNA end fitting TRBJ2-5 better, the J assignment may be wrong. The CDR3 consists of 16 residues. Germline V gene data show CDR1 as SGHTA and CDR2 as FQGNSA. This CDR3 is CASSLMVAGGQETQYF. In DNA form, the CDR3 reads TGTGCCAGCAGCTTAATGGTAGCGGGGGGGCAAGAGACCCAGTACTTC.

The sample holds many counts of this clonotype. The chain combines TRBV7-6 with TRBJ2-7; D remains unclear. Germline CDR1 is SGHVS and CDR2 is FNYEAQ. This CDR3 is built from 13 residues. Trimming removed 2 bases from V and 4 bases from J, with 9 bases in between. CDR3 nucleotides: TGTGCCAGCAGCTTAAGTCCAGGATACGAGCAGTACTTC. It yields the protein CASSLSPGYEQYF.

V gene TRBV20-1 combines with J gene TRBJ1-2; 10 bases line up with TRBD1. This CDR3 has 13 residues. The germline gives CDR1 DFQATT, CDR2 SNEGSKA (reference sequence). With 8 bases clipped from V and 7 bases from J, the junction kept 10 bases outside the gene matches. The DNA of the CDR3 is TGCAGTTCGGGACAGGGGCTACTATTTGGCTACACCTTC. Translation: CSSGQGLLFGYTF.

The V gene is TRBV7-2, the J gene TRBJ2-7; tentative D call: TRBD1 (6 bases). The V end lost 5 bases, the J end lost 6 bases, and 17 bases lay between the germline ends. CDR1 and CDR2 from the germline V gene are SGHTA and FQGNSA. CDR3 size: 14 residues. In DNA, the CDR3 is TGTGCCAGCAGCCGTCAATTGCAGGGGAGCGAGCAGTACTTC. This sequence encodes CASSRQLQGSEQYF.

This clonotype occurred many times. A read error may produce the germline difference seen at one junction end. CDR3 DNA: TGTGCCAGCAGCCCCCGCGGAGCCGAAAACATTCAGTACTTC. As protein: CASSPRGAENIQYF. J is TRBJ2-4 and V is TRBV9; no definite D call. Germline CDR1 and CDR2: SGDLS and YYNGEE. The CDR3 extends over 14 amino acids.

The chain has TRBV27 and TRBJ1-5; D is uncertain. Trimming left V 0 bases short and J 5 bases short, with 11 bases between. This CDR3 region has 15 residues. The germline CDR1 and CDR2 sequences are MNHEY and SMNVEV (reference sequence). This CDR3 reads CASSLSINRYQPQHF. CDR3 in DNA: TGTGCCAGCAGTTTATCGATAAACAGATATCAGCCCCAGCATTTT.

This clonotype was found many times. The chain employs TRBV11-3 and TRBJ2-3; D is perhaps TRBD2 (7 bases). The CDR3 sequence is 15 residues long. Looked up from germline, CDR1 is SGHNT and CDR2 is YENEEA. V was clipped by 4 bases and J by 4 bases, with 15 bases between them. As DNA, the CDR3 is TGTGCCAGCAGCTCAGGACCGGGGGGCGCAGATACGCAGTATTTT. As protein: CASSSGPGGADTQYF.

This clonotype was recorded at least ten times. The chain couples TRBV7-9 to TRBJ2-5; D remains ambiguous. Germline lookup yields CDR1 SEHNR and CDR2 FQNEAQ (reference sequence). Trimming left V 5 bases short and J 8 bases short, with 12 bases between. The CDR3 is 12 amino acids. The CDR3 sequence is CASSQDVKTQYF. The CDR3 DNA is TGTGCCAGCAGCCAAGACGTCAAAACCCAGTACTTC.